This T cell receptor (beta chain) was identified in a study of blood T cell repertoires in COVID-19. Assay used: immunoSEQ multiplex PCR; TCRdb lists only in-frame clones, some missing. The sample lists under 150,000 clones, around 85% occurring once. The germline V gene encodes CDR1 SGDLS and CDR2 YYNGEE. The V end lost 0 bases, the J end lost 1 base, and 7 bases lay between the germline ends. The CDR3 runs to 15 residues. Sequenced sample: peripheral blood. The chain links TRBV9 to TRBJ2-2; no reliable D call. The clonotype comes from a woman aged 55-69 years with COVID-19, enrolled during active disease. The CDR3 nucleotides read TGTGCCAGCAGCGTAGGTGGCGGGAACACCGGGGAGCTGTTTTTT. It yields the protein CASSVGGGNTGELFF.